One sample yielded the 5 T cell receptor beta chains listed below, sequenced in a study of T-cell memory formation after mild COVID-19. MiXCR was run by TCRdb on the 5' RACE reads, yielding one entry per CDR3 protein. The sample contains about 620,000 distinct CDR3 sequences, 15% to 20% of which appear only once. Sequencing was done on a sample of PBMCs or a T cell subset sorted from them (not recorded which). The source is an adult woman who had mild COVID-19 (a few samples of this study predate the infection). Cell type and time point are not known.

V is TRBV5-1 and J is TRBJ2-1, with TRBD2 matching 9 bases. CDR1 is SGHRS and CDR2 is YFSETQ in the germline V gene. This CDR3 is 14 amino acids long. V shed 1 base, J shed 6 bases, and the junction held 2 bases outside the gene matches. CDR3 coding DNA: TGCGCCAGCAGCTTGTGGCGGGGGGGCAATGAGCAGTTCTTC. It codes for CASSLWRGGNEQFF.

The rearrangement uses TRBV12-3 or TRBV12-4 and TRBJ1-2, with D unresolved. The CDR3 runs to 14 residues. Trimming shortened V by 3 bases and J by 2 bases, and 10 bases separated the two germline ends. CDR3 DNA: TGTGCCAGCAGTTTTCGGGAGCAAAACTATGGCTACACCTTC. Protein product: CASSFREQNYGYTF.

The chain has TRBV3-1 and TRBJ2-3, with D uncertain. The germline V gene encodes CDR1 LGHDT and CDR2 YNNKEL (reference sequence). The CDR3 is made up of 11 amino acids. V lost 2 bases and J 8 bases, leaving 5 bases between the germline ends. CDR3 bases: TGTGCCAGCAGCCAAAGTTCTACGCAGTATTTT. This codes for CASSQSSTQYF.

The DNA for the CDR3 is TGTGCCGTCAGTCGGGGTCTCGGGCCCACCGGGGAGCTGTTTTTT. This gives the protein CAVSRGLGPTGELFF. V and J are TRBV24-1 and TRBJ2-2; the D gene is possibly TRBD2 (5 bases). CDR1 KGHDR and CDR2 SFDVKD come from the germline V gene. V was shortened by 12 bases and J by 4 bases, with 20 bases between the two germline ends. The CDR3 extends over 15 amino acids.

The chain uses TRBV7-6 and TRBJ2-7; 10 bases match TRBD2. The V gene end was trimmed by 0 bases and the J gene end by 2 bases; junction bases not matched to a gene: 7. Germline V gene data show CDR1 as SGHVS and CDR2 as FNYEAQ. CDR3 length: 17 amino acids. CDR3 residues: CASSLAYSGRAAYEQYF. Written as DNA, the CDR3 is TGTGCCAGCAGCTTAGCGTACAGCGGGAGGGCCGCCTACGAGCAGTACTTC.